Each of the 29 T cell receptor beta chains below was sequenced from the same sample in a study of blood T cell repertoires in COVID-19. Some clones are missing from TCRdb's copy, which holds only in-frame ones; the method was immunoSEQ multiplex PCR. Found here are fewer than 350,000 clones, about 85% of them singletons; the top ten hold approximately 1.9%. Specimen: PBMCs or T cells enriched from blood (not recorded which). Every receptor here comes from a woman younger than 45 who had been exposed to COVID-19.

This clone was detected once. The chain joins TRBV30 to TRBJ1-5; perhaps TRBD1 as D (6 bases). Per the germline V gene, CDR1 is GTSNPN and CDR2 is SVGIG (reference sequence). The CDR3 consists of 14 residues. V was trimmed by 1 base and J by 6 bases, leaving 13 bases between them. CDR3 loop: CAWSAQTGSQPQHF. As DNA, the CDR3 is TGTGCCTGGAGTGCACAAACAGGGAGTCAGCCCCAGCATTTT. Based on the CDR3 plus reference TRBV30 and TRBJ1-5, the full variable domain is SQTIHQWPATLVQPVGSPLSLECTVEGTSNPNLYWYRQAAGRGLQLLFYSVGIGQISSEVPQNLSASRPQDRQFILSSKKLLLSDSGFYLCAWSAQTGSQPQHFGDGTRLSIL.

The V gene is TRBV5-1, the J gene TRBJ1-3; D is unresolved. V gave up 4 bases and J gave up 0 bases, with 11 bases separating them. This CDR3 is built from 15 residues. Germline V gives CDR1 SGHRS, CDR2 YFSETQ. CDR3 region: CASSGLGGSGNTIYF. The DNA of the CDR3 is TGCGCCAGCAGCGGCCTAGGCGGCTCTGGAAACACCATATATTTT.

CDR3 bases: TGTGCCAGCAGGACAGGGGGCGCAGGTAATTCACCCCTCCACTTT. Its protein product is CASRTGGAGNSPLHF. The chain has TRBV27 and TRBJ1-6, with TRBD1 matching over 10 bases. V lost 6 bases to trimming and J lost 6 bases; unmatched junction nucleotides: 5. CDR1 is MNHEY and CDR2 is SMNVEV in the germline V gene (reference sequence). This CDR3 comprises 15 residues.

The chain carries TRBV24-1 and TRBJ1-5, with a possible D match to TRBD1 (6 bases). CDR3 length: 15 amino acids. V lost 4 bases to trimming and J lost 6 bases, with 15 bases between them. The germline gives CDR1 KGHDR, CDR2 SFDVKD. The CDR3 nucleotides read TGTGCCACCAGTGACGCAGGGGTAATCGGTCAGCCCCAGCATTTT. Its protein is CATSDAGVIGQPQHF.

This clone was observed once. This chain joins TRBV13 and TRBJ1-3; D is unclear. CDR3 length: 20 amino acids. Per germline, CDR1 PRHDT and CDR2 FYEKMQ (reference sequence). V was trimmed by 4 bases and J by 0 bases, leaving 25 bases between them. The CDR3 is CASSSLTPGPYTFSGNTIYF. CDR3 nucleotides: TGTGCCAGCAGCTCACTTACCCCAGGCCCCTACACCTTCTCTGGAAACACCATATATTTT.

With regard to this clone: The junction does not match germline at one end; this may be a read error. The CDR3: CASSLGLAGVVGELFF. CDR3 bases: TGCGCCAGCAGTTTGGGACTAGCGGGAGTCGTCGGGGAGCTGTTTTTT. This chain connects TRBV5-1 to TRBJ2-2; 14 nucleotides line up with TRBD2. The germline V gene encodes CDR1 SGHRS and CDR2 YFSETQ. The CDR3 totals 16 residues.

This chain links TRBV5-4 with TRBJ2-5; D not resolved. The CDR3 loop spans 14 amino acids. The V gene lost 0 bases and the J gene lost 0 bases, with 6 bases spanning the gap. Germline V lookup: CDR1 SGHNT, CDR2 YYREEE (reference sequence). The CDR3 region has the DNA TGTGCCAGCAGCTTGGTAACAAACCAAGAGACCCAGTACTTC. Its protein is CASSLVTNQETQYF.

This chain connects TRBV2 to TRBJ2-3, with 9 bases identical to TRBD2. The V gene end was trimmed by 6 bases and the J gene end by 5 bases; junction bases not matched to a gene: 15. The CDR3 extends over 17 amino acids. Looked up from germline, CDR1 is SNHLY and CDR2 is FYNNEI. The CDR3 loop reads CASRNGGGAIHRDTQYF. CDR3 nucleotides: TGTGCCAGCAGGAACGGCGGGGGGGCAATCCACCGAGATACGCAGTATTTT.

This clone has just one count. The genes are TRBV7-2 and TRBJ1-5, with TRBD1 as a possible D gene (6 bases). Germline assignment: CDR1 SGHTA and CDR2 FQGNSA. V shed 3 bases and J shed 4 bases, with 13 bases lying between them. This CDR3 spans 15 amino acids. The CDR3 is CASSLSEQGNQPQHF. The CDR3 coding sequence is TGTGCCAGCAGCTTGTCCGAGCAGGGGAATCAGCCCCAGCATTTT.

Only one count was recorded for this clone. The V gene is TRBV28, the J gene TRBJ2-3, with D perhaps matching TRBD2 (5 bases). From germline, CDR1 is MDHEN and CDR2 SYDVKM. Deletions cut 6 bases from V and 8 bases from J, with 18 bases between. This CDR3 spans 14 amino acids. This CDR3 reads CASRFPISAGTQYF. CDR3 bases: TGTGCCAGCAGGTTTCCAATTAGCGCGGGTACGCAGTATTTT.

The CDR3 nucleotides are TGTGCCAGCCGCCGCTCAACCGGCGAGCAGTACTTC. It codes for CASRRSTGEQYF. The V and J genes are TRBV6-2 or TRBV6-3 and TRBJ2-7; D remains ambiguous. The CDR3 contains 12 residues. Trimming stripped 8 bases from V and 6 bases from J, with 14 bases between. Germline values: CDR1 MNHEY, CDR2 SVGEGT.

With regard to this clone: The identical CDR3 is also encoded by other nucleotide sequences in the sample. The chain employs TRBV5-1 and TRBJ2-1; 12 positions match TRBD2. V shed 3 bases, J shed 3 bases, and the junction held 1 base outside the gene matches. Per the germline V gene, CDR1 is SGHRS and CDR2 is YFSETQ. There are 15 residues in the CDR3. CDR3 in DNA: TGCGCCAGCAGCTCGGGACTAGCGGGCTACAATGAGCAGTTCTTC. Protein product: CASSSGLAGYNEQFF.

The chain carries TRBV2 and TRBJ1-1, with 7 bases fitting TRBD1. CDR1 and CDR2 from the germline V gene are SNHLY and FYNNEI. The V segment lost 6 bases and the J segment 1 base; nucleotides outside the gene matches: 8. The CDR3 contains 15 residues. For the CDR3, the DNA is TGTGCCAGCAGCGGACAGGTTGGGAAGAACACTGAAGCTTTCTTT. Its protein is CASSGQVGKNTEAFF.

The chain couples TRBV6-5 to TRBJ2-1; a weak D match, TRBD2 (6 bases). CDR3 length: 12 residues. CDR1 is MNHEY and CDR2 is SVGAGI in the germline V gene. Deletions cut 6 bases from V and 5 bases from J, with 8 bases between. CDR3 loop: CASREGNNEQFF. CDR3 in DNA: TGTGCCAGCAGGGAGGGGAACAATGAGCAGTTCTTC.

The CDR3 nucleotides read TGTGCCAGCAGCGACCCACTAGCGGGGTACACAGATACGCAGTATTTT. Protein sequence: CASSDPLAGYTDTQYF. This chain uses TRBV7-2 with TRBJ2-3; 10 bases match TRBD2. This CDR3 is 16 amino acids long. V trimming: 5 bases; J trimming: 2 bases; junction bases outside the gene matches: 7. Per the germline V gene, CDR1 is SGHTA and CDR2 is FQGNSA.

The chain links TRBV6-2 or TRBV6-3 to TRBJ2-7, with 9 bases aligning to TRBD1. CDR3 length: 14 amino acids. Trimming cost V 2 bases and J 7 bases; bases outside gene matches: 6. Looked up from germline, CDR1 is MNHEY and CDR2 is SVGEGT. CDR3 sequence (DNA): TGTGCCAGCAGTTACACCCTGACAGGGGGTGAGCAGTACTTC. Its translation: CASSYTLTGGEQYF.

The gene calls are TRBV13 and TRBJ1-2; D remains unclear. With 1 base removed from V and 3 bases from J, the gap between germline ends came to 6 bases. Germline V CDR1 and CDR2: PRHDT, FYEKMQ (reference sequence). The CDR3 has 13 residues. DNA for the CDR3: TGTGCCAGCAGCTTAGCAGGTGACTATGGCTACACCTTC. The encoded protein is CASSLAGDYGYTF.

The rearrangement joins TRBV24-1 to TRBJ1-2, with D possibly TRBD1 on 5 matching bases. The germline V gene encodes CDR1 KGHDR and CDR2 SFDVKD. The length of the CDR3 is 13 residues. Between the trimmed V and J ends, which lost 1 base and 6 bases, there was a span of 8 bases. The CDR3 spells CATSDLLGDGYTF. In DNA form, the CDR3 reads TGTGCCACCAGTGATTTATTAGGGGATGGCTACACCTTC.

The V and J genes are TRBV30 and TRBJ2-7; no firm D call. The germline V and J ends were trimmed by 2 bases and 1 base, with 12 bases remaining between them. The germline V gene has CDR1 GTSNPN and CDR2 SVGIG (reference sequence). CDR3 length equals 14 residues. CDR3: CAWSRPGPSYEQYF. The CDR3 nucleotides are TGTGCCTGGAGTCGCCCAGGCCCGTCCTACGAGCAGTACTTC.

V is TRBV5-4 and J is TRBJ1-1; possible D gene TRBD1, 5 bases. Germline CDR1 is SGHNT and CDR2 is YYREEE (reference sequence). The ends were cut back, 7 bases at V and 1 base at J, with 14 bases in the middle. This CDR3 comprises 14 residues. For the CDR3, the DNA is TGTGCCAGCCGGAATAGGGGTGAGAACACTGAAGCTTTCTTT. It translates to CASRNRGENTEAFF.

This chain connects TRBV6-5 to TRBJ2-1; no definite D call. Germline CDR1 and CDR2: MNHEY and SVGAGI. The CDR3 runs to 15 residues. V lost 6 bases and J 5 bases, leaving 17 bases between the germline ends. CDR3 coding DNA: TGTGCCAGCAGGCAAGTTTCGTTAGCCAACAATGAGCAGTTCTTC. It translates to CASRQVSLANNEQFF.

The chain employs TRBV4-3 and TRBJ1-1; tentatively, D is TRBD1 (6 bases). Between the trimmed V and J ends, which lost 1 base and 5 bases, there was a span of 11 bases. Germline lookup yields CDR1 LGHNA and CDR2 YSLEER. The CDR3 has 14 residues. The CDR3 loop reads CASSQGTGSTEAFF. CDR3 in DNA: TGCGCCAGCAGCCAAGGAACAGGGAGTACTGAAGCTTTCTTT.

This chain connects TRBV6-5 to TRBJ2-3, with D perhaps TRBD2 (6 bases). This CDR3 contains 13 residues. Trimming removed 7 bases from V and 14 bases from J, with 22 bases in between. Germline values: CDR1 MNHEY, CDR2 SVGAGI. The CDR3 here is CASKDSSGTYRYF. Written as DNA, the CDR3 is TGTGCCAGCAAAGACTCAAGTGGGACTTATAGGTATTTT.

The chain combines TRBV7-3 with TRBJ1-1, with D unresolved. V lost 1 base and J lost 6, with 12 bases in between. This CDR3 has 14 amino acids. Germline V gene lookup returns CDR1 SGHTA and CDR2 FQGTGA. The CDR3: CASSLIGYGSEAFF. CDR3 coding DNA: TGTGCCAGCAGCTTAATTGGCTACGGGTCTGAAGCTTTCTTT.

In DNA form, the CDR3 reads TGTGCCAGCAGCCCCCTGGGCGGGAGTTCAAATGAGCAGTTCTTC. Translated: CASSPLGGSSNEQFF. The chain carries TRBV11-3 and TRBJ2-1, with TRBD2 matching 7 bases. Germline V gene data show CDR1 as SGHNT and CDR2 as YENEEA. The CDR3 length is 15 residues. V trimming: 5 bases; J trimming: 7 bases; junction bases outside the gene matches: 11.

V usage is TRBV7-2 and J usage is TRBJ2-1; TRBD2 might be the D (5 bases). V lost 3 bases and J 6 bases, leaving 12 bases between the germline ends. The CDR3 extends over 14 amino acids. Germline V gives CDR1 SGHTA, CDR2 FQGNSA. CDR3 in DNA: TGTGCCAGCAGCTTTGGGCAGCGGTCCAATGAGCAGTTCTTC. Its protein is CASSFGQRSNEQFF.

This clone occurred once. The chain uses TRBV6-5 and TRBJ1-5, with 8 positions matching TRBD1. Germline lookup yields CDR1 MNHEY and CDR2 SVGAGI. This CDR3 is built from 15 residues. The junction had 7 bases not matched to a gene; V was cut back by 3 bases and J by 6 bases. Here the CDR3 reads CASSYDRQGLQPQHF. The CDR3 bases are TGTGCCAGCAGTTATGACCGACAGGGGCTTCAGCCCCAGCATTTT.

The gene calls are TRBV18 and TRBJ2-3, with TRBD2 matching 15 bases. This CDR3 has 17 residues. CDR1 and CDR2 from the germline V gene are KGHSH and LQKENI. With V trimmed by 4 bases and J by 5 bases, 7 bases remained unmatched. The CDR3 bases are TGTGCCAGCTCACAGGGACTAGCGGGGGGCCGAGGAGATACGCAGTATTTT. Translation: CASSQGLAGGRGDTQYF.

The chain joins TRBV27 to TRBJ1-5; TRBD1 matches 10 bases. From germline, CDR1 is MNHEY and CDR2 SMNVEV (reference sequence). With V trimmed by 3 bases and J by 3 bases, 8 bases remained unmatched. The CDR3 length is 17 residues. The CDR3 coding sequence is TGTGCCAGCAGTTTTAGGTCCGGGACAGGGGCCAATCAGCCCCAGCATTTT. This encodes CASSFRSGTGANQPQHF.